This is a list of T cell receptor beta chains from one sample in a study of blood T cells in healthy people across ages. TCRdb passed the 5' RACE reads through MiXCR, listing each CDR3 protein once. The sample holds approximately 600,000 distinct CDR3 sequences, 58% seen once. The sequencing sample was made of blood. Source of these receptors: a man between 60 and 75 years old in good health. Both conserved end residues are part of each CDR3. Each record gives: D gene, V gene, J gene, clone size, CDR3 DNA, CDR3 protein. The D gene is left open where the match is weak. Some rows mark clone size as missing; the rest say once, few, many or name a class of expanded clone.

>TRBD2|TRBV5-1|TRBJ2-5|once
TGCGCCAGCAGCTTCGGCGGGGGAATGGAGACCCAGTACTTC
CASSFGGGMETQYF
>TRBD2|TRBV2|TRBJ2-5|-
TGTGCCAGCAGTGTTCGACTAGCGGGGGGGACGGAGACCCAGTACTTC
CASSVRLAGGTETQYF
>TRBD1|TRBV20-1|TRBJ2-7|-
TGCAGTGCCGAACTAGACAGGGGCACCTACGAGCAGTACTTC
CSAELDRGTYEQYF
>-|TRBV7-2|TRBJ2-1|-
TGTGCCAGCAGCTTGGTAGAGACCCAGTTCTTC
CASSLVETQFF
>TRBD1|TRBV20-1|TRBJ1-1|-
TGCAGTGCTAGACGCTCAGGGGGTAGGGGCAACACTGAAGCTTTCTTT
CSARRSGGRGNTEAFF
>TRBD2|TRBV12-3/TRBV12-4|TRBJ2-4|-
TGTGCCAGCAGTTTAGGGCTAGCGGGGGGCGAGGAGTACTTC
CASSLGLAGGEEYF
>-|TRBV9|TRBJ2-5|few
TGTGCCAGCAGCGTAGCCCCTAGAGGGAGAAACCAAGAGACCCAGTACTTC
CASSVAPRGRNQETQYF
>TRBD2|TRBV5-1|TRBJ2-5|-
TGCGCCAGCAGCTGGCTAGCGGGAATCCAAGAGACCCAGTACTTC
CASSWLAGIQETQYF
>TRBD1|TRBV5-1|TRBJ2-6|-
TGCGCCAGCTCGCGGGTGGGGCACAGGGGGCCCGACCTCTCTGGGGCCAACGTCCTGACTTTC
CASSRVGHRGPDLSGANVLTF
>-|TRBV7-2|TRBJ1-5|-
TGTGCCAGCAGCTCTGACGGTCGTAGCAATCAGCCCCAGCATTTT
CASSSDGRSNQPQHF
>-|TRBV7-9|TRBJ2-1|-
TGCGCCAGCAGCTTCGGACAGGGAGGGTACAATGGGCAGTTCTTC
CASSFGQGGYNGQFF
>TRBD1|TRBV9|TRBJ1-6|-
TGTGCCAGCAGCGTCAGCTCCGGGACAGGGGCAAATTCACCCCTCCACTTT
CASSVSSGTGANSPLHF
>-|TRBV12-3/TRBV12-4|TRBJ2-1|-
TGTGCCAGCAGTTCCGAGCGGGACAATGAGCAGTTCTTC
CASSSERDNEQFF
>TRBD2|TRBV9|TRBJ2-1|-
TGTGCCAGCAGCGTAGGGACTAGCGGGGACGGTGAGCAGTTCTTC
CASSVGTSGDGEQFF
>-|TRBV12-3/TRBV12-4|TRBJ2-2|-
TGTGCCAGCAGTTTAGTCACTAGGGCCGGGGAGCTGTTTTTT
CASSLVTRAGELFF
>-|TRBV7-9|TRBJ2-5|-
TGTGCCAGCAGCCCGACCGGCTCTATCCAAGAGACCCAGTACTTC
CASSPTGSIQETQYF
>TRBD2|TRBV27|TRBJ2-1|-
TGTGCCAGCAGGAACCCTCCGGGACTAGGAGGGCATGAGCAGTTCTTC
CASRNPPGLGGHEQFF